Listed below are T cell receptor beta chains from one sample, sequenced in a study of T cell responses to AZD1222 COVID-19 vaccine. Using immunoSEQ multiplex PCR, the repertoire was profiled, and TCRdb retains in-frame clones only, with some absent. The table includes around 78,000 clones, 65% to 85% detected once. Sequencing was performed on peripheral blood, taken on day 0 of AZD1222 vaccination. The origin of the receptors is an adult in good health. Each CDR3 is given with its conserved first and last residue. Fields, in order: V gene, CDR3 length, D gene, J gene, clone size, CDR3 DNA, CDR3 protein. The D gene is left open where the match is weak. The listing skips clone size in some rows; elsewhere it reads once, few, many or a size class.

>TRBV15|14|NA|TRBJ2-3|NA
TGTGCCACCAGCAGTAGGATCGAACGAAATACGCAGTATTTT
CATSSRIERNTQYF
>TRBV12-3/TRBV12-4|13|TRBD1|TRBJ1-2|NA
TGTGCCAGCAGTTGGACAGGGGGCCGCGGCTACACCTTC
CASSWTGGRGYTF
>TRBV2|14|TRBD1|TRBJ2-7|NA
TGTGCCAGCAGCCCGGGACAGGGGGCATACGAGCAGTACTTC
CASSPGQGAYEQYF
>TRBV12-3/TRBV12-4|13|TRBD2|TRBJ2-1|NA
TGTGCCAGCAGTTTTTTAGCGGGGGGGTTCTTGTTCTTC
CASSFLAGGFLFF
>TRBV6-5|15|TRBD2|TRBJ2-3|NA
TGTGCCAGCAGGGGTAGCGGGGGGGCGAGAGATACGCAGTATTTT
CASRGSGGARDTQYF
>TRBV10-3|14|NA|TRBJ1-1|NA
TGTGCCATCTCGGACCCGGGCGCGGCCACTGAAGCTTTCTTT
CAISDPGAATEAFF
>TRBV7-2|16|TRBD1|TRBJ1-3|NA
TGTGCCAGCAGCCTAGGACAGGGGGCGCTCGGAAACACCATATATTTT
CASSLGQGALGNTIYF
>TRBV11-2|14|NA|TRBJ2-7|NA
TGTGCCAGCAGCTTAGGAGGGGGGGCCTACGAGCAGTACTTC
CASSLGGGAYEQYF
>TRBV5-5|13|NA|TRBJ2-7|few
TGTGCCAGCAGCTGGACGGCGTCCTACGAGCAGTACTTC
CASSWTASYEQYF
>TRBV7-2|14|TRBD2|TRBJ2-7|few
TGTGCCAGCAGCCCAACTAGCGGGACCTACGAGCAGTACTTC
CASSPTSGTYEQYF
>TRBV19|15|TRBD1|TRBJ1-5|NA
TGTGCCAGTACCAGAGCGACAGGGGGCAATCAGCCCCAGCATTTT
CASTRATGGNQPQHF
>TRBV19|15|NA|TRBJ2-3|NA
TGTGCCAGTAGTATCCTGTCTACCGGCACAGATACGCAGTATTTT
CASSILSTGTDTQYF
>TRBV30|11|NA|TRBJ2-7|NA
TGTGCCTGGAGTGTAGGAGGTGAGCAGTACTTC
CAWSVGGEQYF
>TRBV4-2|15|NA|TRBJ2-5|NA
TGTGCCAGCAGCCAAGATTACGGACCCCAAGAGACCCAGTACTTC
CASSQDYGPQETQYF
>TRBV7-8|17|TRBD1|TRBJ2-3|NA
TGTGCCAGCAGCTTAAAGGGGGGACAGGGGCTTCTAGATACGCAGTATTTT
CASSLKGGQGLLDTQYF
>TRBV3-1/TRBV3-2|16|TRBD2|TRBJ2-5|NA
TGTGCCAGCAGCCCGGGGACTAGCGACATCCAAGAGACCCAGTACTTC
CASSPGTSDIQETQYF
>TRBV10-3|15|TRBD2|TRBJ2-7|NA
TGTGCCATCAGTCAGGCGGGAGGAAGATCCTACGAGCAGTACTTC
CAISQAGGRSYEQYF
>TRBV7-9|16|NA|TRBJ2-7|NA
TGTGCCAGCAGCCACCCCCGGGACCAAAACTCCTACGAGCAGTACTTC
CASSHPRDQNSYEQYF
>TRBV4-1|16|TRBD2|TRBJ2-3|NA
TGCGCCAGCAGCCATCCGGGAGGACCTCGCACAGATACGCAGTATTTT
CASSHPGGPRTDTQYF
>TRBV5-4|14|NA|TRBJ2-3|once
TGTGCCAGCAGCTTGGTAGGGGAACCGGGTACGCAGTATTTT
CASSLVGEPGTQYF